The source of this T cell receptor (beta chain) is a study of cytomegalovirus exposure and HLA in healthy donors. Study-wide results and caveats: CMV serostatus was the only recorded immune exposure for donors. The study recorded 150 to 200 TCR beta chains that were cytomegalovirus-associated. Later work showed greater clonal expansion in HLA-associated TCR beta chains than in equally common others. Researchers reported that a few CMV-associated chains were confirmed in vitro as CMV antigen-specific.

On this clone itself: The antigen remains undetermined.

The CDR3 contains 16 residues. From germline, CDR1 is LGHNT and CDR2 FRNRAP. Trimming stripped 1 base from V and 2 bases from J, with 13 bases between. The PCR used 60 Vbeta and 13 Jbeta primers. Profiling relied on immunoSEQ multiplex PCR, and the TCRdb table lists in-frame clones only, not all of them. Of about 160,000 clones listed, 60% to 80% were seen once; the top ten hold approximately 2.3%. The clonotype originates from a man aged 50 to 59 in good health and CMV-seropositive. The sequencing sample was made of PBMCs. The chain uses TRBV12-5 and TRBJ2-3; possibly TRBD1 for D (6 bases). In DNA form, the CDR3 reads TGTGCTAGTGGTTTGGCACAGGGACCATACACAGATACGCAGTATTTT. Its translation: CASGLAQGPYTDTQYF.